What follows are 22 T cell receptor beta chains derived from one specimen sequenced in a study of cytomegalovirus exposure and HLA in healthy donors. Produced via immunoSEQ multiplex PCR; TCRdb's table is partial and in-frame only. Of over 65,000 clones listed, roughly 94% are singletons. The sequencing input was PBMCs. The receptors were sampled from a woman under 30 in good health and CMV-seropositive.

This clone was seen a single time. The V gene is TRBV30, the J gene TRBJ2-1, with 7 bases lining up with TRBD2. V lost 4 bases to trimming and J lost 10 bases; unmatched junction nucleotides: 7. The CDR3 has 12 residues. CDR1 and CDR2 (germline): GTSNPN, SVGIG (reference sequence). CDR3 DNA: TGTGCCTGGATTGGATACGGGGGGGAGCAGTTCTTC. Translation: CAWIGYGGEQFF.

This clone was detected only once. The gene calls are TRBV2 and TRBJ2-7, with D possibly matching TRBD1 (5 bases). The CDR3 length is 14 residues. The V gene lost 2 bases and the J gene lost 2 bases, with 10 bases spanning the gap. Germline V lookup: CDR1 SNHLY, CDR2 FYNNEI. CDR3 loop: CASSEWTSPYEQYF. The CDR3 nucleotides are TGTGCCAGCAGTGAATGGACATCTCCCTACGAGCAGTACTTC.

J is TRBJ1-1 and V is TRBV9; TRBD1 agrees at 7 bases. The CDR3 totals 13 residues. Trimming took 4 bases from V and 3 from J; bases not matched to a gene: 3. Germline CDR1 reads SGDLS; CDR2 reads YYNGEE. The CDR3 spells CASSPRGDTEAFF. DNA of the CDR3: TGTGCCAGCAGCCCCAGGGGGGACACTGAAGCTTTCTTT.

This clone showed up just once. The chain employs TRBV4-3 and TRBJ2-3; 10 nucleotides match TRBD2. This CDR3 is 18 amino acids long. V gave up 0 bases and J gave up 1 base; unmatched junction bases: 7. Germline lookup yields CDR1 LGHNA and CDR2 YSLEER. The CDR3 here is CASSQDSGGTLRTDTQYF. DNA of the CDR3: TGCGCCAGCAGCCAAGATAGCGGGGGGACCCTACGCACAGATACGCAGTATTTT.

The chain employs TRBV30 and TRBJ2-7; perhaps TRBD2 as D (6 bases). The germline V gene encodes CDR1 GTSNPN and CDR2 SVGIG (reference sequence). This CDR3 region has 12 residues. V lost 3 bases and J lost 6, with 12 bases in between. CDR3 DNA sequence: TGTGCCTGGAGAGAGCTAGCGTCCGAGCAGTACTTC. It yields the protein CAWRELASEQYF.

The genes are TRBV9 and TRBJ1-1; the D is unclear. CDR1 and CDR2 from the germline V gene are SGDLS and YYNGEE. The CDR3 spans 12 residues. V was shortened by 4 bases and J by 7 bases, with 11 bases between the two germline ends. The CDR3 loop reads CASSSTDIEAFF. CDR3 nucleotides: TGTGCCAGCAGCTCTACAGACATTGAAGCTTTCTTT.

The chain is built from TRBV5-4 and TRBJ1-1, with D perhaps matching TRBD1 (6 bases). V was trimmed by 0 bases and J by 4 bases, leaving 16 bases between them. The CDR3 runs to 16 residues. The germline gives CDR1 SGHNT, CDR2 YYREEE (reference sequence). This CDR3 reads CASSLGQGYSGTEAFF. CDR3 bases: TGTGCCAGCAGCTTGGGTCAGGGGTATTCGGGCACTGAAGCTTTCTTT. Supplemented by reference TRBV5-4 and TRBJ1-1, the full variable domain reads ETGVTQSPTHLIKTRGQQVTLRCSSQSGHNTVSWYQQALGQGPQFIFQYYREEENGRGNFPPRFSGLQFPNYSSELNVNALELDDSALYLCASSLGQGYSGTEAFFGQGTRLTVV.

This rearrangement joins TRBV9 to TRBJ1-2; 7 positions match TRBD1. This CDR3 is 14 amino acids long. The germline V gene has CDR1 SGDLS and CDR2 YYNGEE. Trimming cost V 3 bases and J 5 bases; bases outside gene matches: 7. The CDR3 DNA reads TGTGCCAGCAGCGAGGGGGGACAGTCATATGGCTACACCTTC. This sequence encodes CASSEGGQSYGYTF.

The chain combines TRBV5-1 with TRBJ2-7, with TRBD1 matching 9 bases. Germline V gene data show CDR1 as SGHRS and CDR2 as YFSETQ. V lost 0 bases to trimming and J lost 4 bases; unmatched junction nucleotides: 5. This CDR3 comprises 15 residues. The CDR3 region has the DNA TGCGCCAGCAGCTTGGACGGGACAGGGACGTACGAGCAGTACTTC. Its translation is CASSLDGTGTYEQYF. Together with reference TRBV5-1 and TRBJ2-7, the CDR3 gives the full variable domain: KAGVTQTPRYLIKTRGQQVTLSCSPISGHRSVSWYQQTPGQGLQFLFEYFSETQRNKGNFPGRFSGRQFSNSRSEMNVSTLELGDSALYLCASSLDGTGTYEQYFGPGTRLTVT.

The J gene is TRBJ2-2, the V gene TRBV12-5, with D perhaps TRBD2 (5 bases). V lost 0 bases and J 4 bases, leaving 12 bases between the germline ends. This CDR3 region has 16 residues. The germline V gene has CDR1 LGHNT and CDR2 FRNRAP. DNA of the CDR3: TGTGCTAGTGGTTTGGTACTAGTGGGGAGCACCGGGGAGCTGTTTTTT. Its translation is CASGLVLVGSTGELFF.

The chain has TRBV5-5 and TRBJ2-7; tentative D call: TRBD2 (5 bases). The ends were cut back, 7 bases at V and 3 bases at J, with 11 bases in the middle. This CDR3 is built from 12 residues. The germline V gene encodes CDR1 SGHKS and CDR2 YYEKEE (reference sequence). CDR3 residues: CASGSDFYEQYF. The CDR3 coding sequence is TGTGCCAGCGGGAGCGATTTCTACGAGCAGTACTTC.

This sequence joins TRBV25-1 and TRBJ2-3, with TRBD1 as a possible D gene (6 bases). Trimming left V 5 bases short and J 0 bases short, with 15 bases between. This CDR3 is 16 amino acids long. Germline assignment: CDR1 MGHDK and CDR2 SYGVNS. The CDR3 coding sequence is TGTGCCAGCAGTCTTGTAAAGGGACAAAGCACAGATACGCAGTATTTT. It codes for CASSLVKGQSTDTQYF.

This chain links TRBV30 with TRBJ2-1, with 9 bases identical to TRBD1. The CDR3 runs to 15 residues. Germline CDR1 reads GTSNPN; CDR2 reads SVGIG (reference sequence). J gave up 5 bases and V 0 bases, and 5 bases lay outside the gene matches. CDR3 coding DNA: TGTGCCTGGAGTGTATTCTGGGACAGGGACAATGAGCAGTTCTTC. Translated, it gives CAWSVFWDRDNEQFF.

The chain recombines TRBV4-3 with TRBJ1-4; no reliable D call. Between the trimmed V and J ends, which lost 4 bases and 3 bases, there was a span of 12 bases. Germline values: CDR1 LGHNA, CDR2 YSLEER. This CDR3 is built from 15 residues. Written as DNA, the CDR3 is TGCGCCAGCAGCCCGTCTGAGGGCTCTAATGAAAAACTGTTTTTT. It translates to CASSPSEGSNEKLFF.

V is TRBV25-1 and J is TRBJ2-1; D might be TRBD2 (5 bases). V was clipped by 2 bases and J by 8 bases, with 7 bases between them. The CDR3 is 12 amino acids. Germline V gene lookup returns CDR1 MGHDK and CDR2 SYGVNS. CDR3 loop: CASSERRDEQFF. In DNA form, the CDR3 reads TGTGCCAGCAGTGAACGGCGGGATGAGCAGTTCTTC. The whole variable domain, remainder taken from reference TRBV25-1 and TRBJ2-1, is EADIYQTPRYLVIGTGKKITLECSQTMGHDKMYWYQQDPGMELHLIHYSYGVNSTEKGDLSSESTVSRIRTEHFPLTLESARPSHTSQYLCASSERRDEQFFGPGTRLTVL.

The V and J genes are TRBV7-9 and TRBJ2-1; 8 bases map to TRBD1. Germline V gene sequence: CDR1 SEHNR, CDR2 FQNEAQ (reference sequence). V was clipped by 2 bases and J by 6 bases; unmatched bases: 3. This CDR3 contains 14 residues. The chain's CDR3 is CASSLRTGFNEQFF. CDR3 in DNA: TGTGCCAGCAGCTTAAGGACAGGGTTCAATGAGCAGTTCTTC.

A single count supports this clone. The chain carries TRBV19 and TRBJ1-2; 7 bases map to TRBD1. Germline V lookup: CDR1 LNHDA, CDR2 SQIVND (reference sequence). The CDR3 runs to 15 residues. V was pared by 5 bases and J by 1 base, with 7 bases of the junction left unmatched. The CDR3, as DNA: TGTGCCAGTAGTGAAACAGGGGCTGGTAACTATGGCTACACCTTC. It codes for CASSETGAGNYGYTF. Together with reference TRBV19 and TRBJ1-2, the CDR3 gives the full variable domain: DGGITQSPKYLFRKEGQNVTLSCEQNLNHDAMYWYRQDPGQGLRLIYYSQIVNDFQKGDIAEGYSVSREKKESFPLTVTSAQKNPTAFYLCASSETGAGNYGYTFGSGTRLTVV.

The gene calls are TRBV19 and TRBJ2-3; possibly TRBD1 for D (5 bases). This CDR3 is built from 15 residues. V lost 1 base, J lost 1 base, and 9 bases lay in between. Germline loops: CDR1 LNHDA, CDR2 SQIVND (reference sequence). In DNA form, the CDR3 reads TGTGCCAGTAGTATAGTGGACATAGGCACAGATACGCAGTATTTT. Translated, it gives CASSIVDIGTDTQYF. Looking up the rest from reference TRBV19 and TRBJ2-3 gives the full variable domain: DGGITQSPKYLFRKEGQNVTLSCEQNLNHDAMYWYRQDPGQGLRLIYYSQIVNDFQKGDIAEGYSVSREKKESFPLTVTSAQKNPTAFYLCASSIVDIGTDTQYFGPGTRLTVL.

The rearrangement uses TRBV19 and TRBJ1-1; 7 bases are a match to TRBD1. The CDR3 is made up of 15 amino acids. Per the germline V gene, CDR1 is LNHDA and CDR2 is SQIVND (reference sequence). V dropped 4 bases and J dropped 0; count of bases not matched to a gene: 5. This CDR3 is CASSRGGQLNTEAFF. Written as DNA, the CDR3 is TGTGCCAGTAGTAGAGGGGGACAGCTGAACACTGAAGCTTTCTTT. The whole variable domain, filled in from reference TRBV19 and TRBJ1-1, reads DGGITQSPKYLFRKEGQNVTLSCEQNLNHDAMYWYRQDPGQGLRLIYYSQIVNDFQKGDIAEGYSVSREKKESFPLTVTSAQKNPTAFYLCASSRGGQLNTEAFFGQGTRLTVV.

The J gene is TRBJ1-5, the V gene TRBV18, with D possibly TRBD1 on 6 matching bases. This CDR3 has 13 residues. Trimming removed 2 bases at V and 5 bases at J, with 7 bases between. Germline V CDR1 and CDR2: KGHSH, LQKENI. The CDR3 nucleotides read TGTGCCAGCTCACCATCAGGGGATCAGCCCCAGCATTTT. The encoded protein is CASSPSGDQPQHF.

The rearrangement uses TRBV6-1 and TRBJ2-7, with D possibly matching TRBD2 (6 bases). With 4 bases removed from V and 6 bases from J, the gap between germline ends came to 19 bases. Germline CDR1 reads MNHNS; CDR2 reads SASEGT. This CDR3 has 15 residues. In nucleotides, the CDR3 is TGTGCCAGCAGTGGCCTCGGGGGTGTGGATCCCGAGCAGTACTTC. Its translation: CASSGLGGVDPEQYF.

The chain has TRBV5-1 and TRBJ2-7, with 12 bases fitting TRBD2. The ends lost 1 base at V and 1 base at J; junction bases unmatched: 9. CDR3 size: 18 residues. The germline CDR1 and CDR2 sequences are SGHRS and YFSETQ. The CDR3 reads CASSLLAGGTSGSYEQYF. The CDR3 bases are TGCGCCAGCAGCTTGCTGGCAGGCGGGACTAGCGGGTCCTACGAGCAGTACTTC.